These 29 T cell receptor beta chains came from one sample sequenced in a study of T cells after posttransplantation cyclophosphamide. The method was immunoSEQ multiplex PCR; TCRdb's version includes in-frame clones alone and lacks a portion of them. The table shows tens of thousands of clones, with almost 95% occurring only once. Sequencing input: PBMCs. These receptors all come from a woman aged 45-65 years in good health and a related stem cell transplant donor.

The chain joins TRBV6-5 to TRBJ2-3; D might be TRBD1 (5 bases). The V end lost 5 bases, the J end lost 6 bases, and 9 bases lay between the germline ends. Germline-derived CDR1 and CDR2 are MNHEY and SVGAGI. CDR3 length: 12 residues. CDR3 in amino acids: CASSPDTDTQYF. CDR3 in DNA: TGTGCCAGCAGTCCGGACACCGATACGCAGTATTTT.

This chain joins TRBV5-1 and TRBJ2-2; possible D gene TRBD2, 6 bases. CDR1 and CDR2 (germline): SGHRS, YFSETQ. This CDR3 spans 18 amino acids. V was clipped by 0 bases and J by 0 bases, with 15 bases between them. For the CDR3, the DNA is TGCGCCAGCAGCTTGGTAGCGCGAGGAGGGGCGAACACCGGGGAGCTGTTTTTT. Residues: CASSLVARGGANTGELFF.

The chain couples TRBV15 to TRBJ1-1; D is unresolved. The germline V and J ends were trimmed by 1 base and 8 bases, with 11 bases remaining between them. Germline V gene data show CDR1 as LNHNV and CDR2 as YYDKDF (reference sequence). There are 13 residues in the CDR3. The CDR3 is CATSRGDTKEAFF. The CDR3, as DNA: TGTGCCACCAGCAGAGGAGACACCAAAGAAGCTTTCTTT.

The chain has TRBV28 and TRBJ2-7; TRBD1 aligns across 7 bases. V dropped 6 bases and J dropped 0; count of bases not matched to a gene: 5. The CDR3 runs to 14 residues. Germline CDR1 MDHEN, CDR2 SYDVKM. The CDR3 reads CASRRGTASYEQYF. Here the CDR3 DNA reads TGTGCCAGCAGGCGAGGGACAGCCTCCTACGAGCAGTACTTC.

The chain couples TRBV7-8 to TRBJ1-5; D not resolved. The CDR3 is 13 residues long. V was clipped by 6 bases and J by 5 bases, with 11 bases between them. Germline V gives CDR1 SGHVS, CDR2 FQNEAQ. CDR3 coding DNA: TGTGCCAGCAGTAAAATACGAGATCAGCCCCAGCATTTT. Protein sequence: CASSKIRDQPQHF.

CDR3 sequence reads: CASSNTEAGVMVETQYF. CDR3 coding DNA: TGCGCCAGCAGCAACACTGAAGCGGGGGTCATGGTAGAGACCCAGTACTTC. V gene TRBV5-1 combines with J gene TRBJ2-5, with 8 bases that match TRBD2. The germline V gene encodes CDR1 SGHRS and CDR2 YFSETQ. The CDR3 loop spans 17 amino acids. The V segment lost 4 bases and the J segment 4 bases; nucleotides outside the gene matches: 15.

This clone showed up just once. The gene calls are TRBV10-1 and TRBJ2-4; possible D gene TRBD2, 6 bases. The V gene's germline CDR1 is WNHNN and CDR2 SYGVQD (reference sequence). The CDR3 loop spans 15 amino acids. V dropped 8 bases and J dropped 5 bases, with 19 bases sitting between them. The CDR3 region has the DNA TGCGCCAGCTCCTCCGGCCCGGGAGTCCAAAACATTCAGTACTTC. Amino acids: CASSSGPGVQNIQYF.

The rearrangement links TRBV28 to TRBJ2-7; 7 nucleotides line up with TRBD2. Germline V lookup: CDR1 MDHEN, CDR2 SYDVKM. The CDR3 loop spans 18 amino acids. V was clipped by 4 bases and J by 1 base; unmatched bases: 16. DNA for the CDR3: TGTGCCAGCAGTTCCCCATCCGAGGGAGGGACGGCTTCCTACGAGCAGTACTTC. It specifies CASSSPSEGGTASYEQYF.

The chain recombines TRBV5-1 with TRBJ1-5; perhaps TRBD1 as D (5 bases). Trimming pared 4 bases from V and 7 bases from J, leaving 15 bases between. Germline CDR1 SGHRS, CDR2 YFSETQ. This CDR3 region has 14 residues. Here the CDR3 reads CASSQNLGGQPQHF. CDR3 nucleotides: TGCGCCAGCAGCCAAAACCTGGGGGGGCAGCCCCAGCATTTT.

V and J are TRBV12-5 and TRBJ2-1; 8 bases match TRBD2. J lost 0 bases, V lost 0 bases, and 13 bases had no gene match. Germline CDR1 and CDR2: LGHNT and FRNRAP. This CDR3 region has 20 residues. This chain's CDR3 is CASGLVGLAGSKSSYNEQFF. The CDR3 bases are TGTGCTAGTGGTTTGGTCGGGTTAGCGGGATCAAAGAGCTCCTACAATGAGCAGTTCTTC.

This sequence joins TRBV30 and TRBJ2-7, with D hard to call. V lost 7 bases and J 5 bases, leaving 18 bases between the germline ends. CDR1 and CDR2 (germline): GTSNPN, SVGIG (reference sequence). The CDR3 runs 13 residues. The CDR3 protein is CALVTGGPHEQYF. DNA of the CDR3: TGTGCCTTGGTGACTGGTGGTCCCCACGAGCAGTACTTC.

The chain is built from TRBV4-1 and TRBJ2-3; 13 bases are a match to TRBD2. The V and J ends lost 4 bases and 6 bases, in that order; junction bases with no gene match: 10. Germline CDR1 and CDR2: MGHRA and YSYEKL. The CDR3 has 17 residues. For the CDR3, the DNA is TGCGCCAGCAGCCGTACCGGGACTAGCGGGGATTTGGATACGCAGTATTTT. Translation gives CASSRTGTSGDLDTQYF.

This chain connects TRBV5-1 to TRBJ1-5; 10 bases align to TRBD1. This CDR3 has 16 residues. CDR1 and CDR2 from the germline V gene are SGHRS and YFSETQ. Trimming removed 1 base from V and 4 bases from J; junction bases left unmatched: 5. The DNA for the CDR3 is TGCGCCAGCAGCTTGACCGGGACAGGGGTAAATCAGCCCCAGCATTTT. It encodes CASSLTGTGVNQPQHF.

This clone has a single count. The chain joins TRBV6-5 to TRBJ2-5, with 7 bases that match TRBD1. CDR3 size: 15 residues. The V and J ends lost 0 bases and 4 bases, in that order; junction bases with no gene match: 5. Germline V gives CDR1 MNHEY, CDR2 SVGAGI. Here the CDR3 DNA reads TGTGCCAGCAGTTACTCCCGACAGGGACGAGAGACCCAGTACTTC. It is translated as CASSYSRQGRETQYF.

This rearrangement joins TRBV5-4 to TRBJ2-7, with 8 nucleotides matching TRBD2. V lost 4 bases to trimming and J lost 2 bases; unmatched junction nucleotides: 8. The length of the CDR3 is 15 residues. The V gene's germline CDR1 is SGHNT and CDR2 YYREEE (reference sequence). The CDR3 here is CASSPPGLGTYEQYF. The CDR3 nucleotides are TGTGCCAGCAGCCCCCCGGGACTAGGCACCTACGAGCAGTACTTC.

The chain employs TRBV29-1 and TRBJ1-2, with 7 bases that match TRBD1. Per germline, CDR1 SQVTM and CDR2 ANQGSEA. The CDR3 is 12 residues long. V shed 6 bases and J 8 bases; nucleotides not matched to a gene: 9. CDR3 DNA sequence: TGCAGCGTCGAGGGGACAGTCGAAGGCTACACCTTC. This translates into CSVEGTVEGYTF.

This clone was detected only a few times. CDR3 region: CASSSRDIVSYEQYF. The CDR3 coding sequence is TGTGCCAGCAGCTCCCGGGACATTGTCTCCTACGAGCAGTACTTC. This rearrangement joins TRBV5-6 to TRBJ2-7; perhaps TRBD1 as D (6 bases). Looked up from germline, CDR1 is SGHDT and CDR2 is YYEEEE. This CDR3 has 15 residues. V was cut by 3 bases and J by 0 bases, with 13 bases left in between.

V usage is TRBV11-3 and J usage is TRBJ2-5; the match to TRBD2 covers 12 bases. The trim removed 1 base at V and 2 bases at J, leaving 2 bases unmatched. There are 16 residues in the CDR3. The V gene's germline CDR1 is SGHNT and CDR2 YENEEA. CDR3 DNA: TGTGCCAGCAGCTTAGGAGGGACTAGCGGGCAAGAGACCCAGTACTTC. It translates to CASSLGGTSGQETQYF. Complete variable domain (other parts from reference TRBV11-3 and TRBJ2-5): EAGVVQSPRYKIIEKKQPVAFWCNPISGHNTLYWYLQNLGQGPELLIRYENEEAVDDSQLPKDRFSAERLKGVDSTLKIQPAELGDSAVYLCASSLGGTSGQETQYFGPGTRLLVL.

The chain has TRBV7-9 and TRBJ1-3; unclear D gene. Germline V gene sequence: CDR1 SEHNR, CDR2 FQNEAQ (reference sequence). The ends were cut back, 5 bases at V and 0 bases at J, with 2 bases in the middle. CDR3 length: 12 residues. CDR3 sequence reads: CASSLSGNTIYF. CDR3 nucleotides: TGTGCCAGCAGCCTCTCTGGAAACACCATATATTTT.

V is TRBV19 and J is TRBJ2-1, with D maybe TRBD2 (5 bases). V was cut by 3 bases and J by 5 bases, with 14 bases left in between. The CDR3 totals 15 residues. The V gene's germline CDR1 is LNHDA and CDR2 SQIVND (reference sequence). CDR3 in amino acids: CASSISGPGNNEQFF. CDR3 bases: TGTGCCAGTAGTATCTCAGGTCCGGGGAACAATGAGCAGTTCTTC.

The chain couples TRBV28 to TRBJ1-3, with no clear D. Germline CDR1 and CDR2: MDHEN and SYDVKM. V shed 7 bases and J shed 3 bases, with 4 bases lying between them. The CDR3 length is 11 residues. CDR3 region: CASIYGNTIYF. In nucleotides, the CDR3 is TGTGCCAGCATATATGGAAACACCATATATTTT.

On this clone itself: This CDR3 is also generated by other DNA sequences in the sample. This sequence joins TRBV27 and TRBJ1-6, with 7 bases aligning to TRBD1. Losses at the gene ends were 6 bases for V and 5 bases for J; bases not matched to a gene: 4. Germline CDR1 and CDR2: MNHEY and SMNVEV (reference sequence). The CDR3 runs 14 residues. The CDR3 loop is CASRLGTDNSPLHF. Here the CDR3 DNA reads TGTGCCAGCAGATTGGGGACAGATAATTCACCCCTCCACTTT.

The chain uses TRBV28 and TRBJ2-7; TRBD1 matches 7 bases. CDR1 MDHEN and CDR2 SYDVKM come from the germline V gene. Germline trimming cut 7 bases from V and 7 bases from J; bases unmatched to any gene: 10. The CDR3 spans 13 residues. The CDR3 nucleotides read TGTGCCAGCACAACTCGACAGGGAAATGAGCAGTACTTC. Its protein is CASTTRQGNEQYF.

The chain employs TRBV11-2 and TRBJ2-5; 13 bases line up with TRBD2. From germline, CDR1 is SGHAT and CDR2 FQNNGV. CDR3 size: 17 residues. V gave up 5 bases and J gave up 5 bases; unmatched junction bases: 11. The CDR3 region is CASSPRLAGGLEETQYF. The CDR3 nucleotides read TGTGCCAGCAGCCCCCGACTAGCGGGGGGATTAGAGGAGACCCAGTACTTC.

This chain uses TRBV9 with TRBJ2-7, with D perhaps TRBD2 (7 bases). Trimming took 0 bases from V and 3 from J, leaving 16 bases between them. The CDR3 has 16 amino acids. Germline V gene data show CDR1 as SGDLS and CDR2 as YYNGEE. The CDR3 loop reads CASSVGGKRGGYEQYF. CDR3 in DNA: TGTGCCAGCAGCGTAGGTGGAAAAAGGGGGGGCTACGAGCAGTACTTC.

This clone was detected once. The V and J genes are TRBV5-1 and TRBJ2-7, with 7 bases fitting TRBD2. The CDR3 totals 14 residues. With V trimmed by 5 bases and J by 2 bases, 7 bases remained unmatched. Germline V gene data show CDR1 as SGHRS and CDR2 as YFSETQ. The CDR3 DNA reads TGCGCCAGCAGTCCTACGGGGGGAGCCTACGAGCAGTACTTC. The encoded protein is CASSPTGGAYEQYF.

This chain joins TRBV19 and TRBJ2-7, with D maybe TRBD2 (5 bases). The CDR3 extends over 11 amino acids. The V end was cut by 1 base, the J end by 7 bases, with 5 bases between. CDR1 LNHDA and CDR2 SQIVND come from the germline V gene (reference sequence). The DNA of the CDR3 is TGTGCCAGTAGTATAGCGGGGGAGCAGTACTTC. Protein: CASSIAGEQYF.

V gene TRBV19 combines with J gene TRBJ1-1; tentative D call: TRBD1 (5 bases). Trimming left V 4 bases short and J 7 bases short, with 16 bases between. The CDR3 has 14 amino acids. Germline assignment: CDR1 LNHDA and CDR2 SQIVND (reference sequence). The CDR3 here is CASSSRGGVGEAFF. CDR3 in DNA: TGTGCCAGTAGTAGTAGGGGCGGCGTCGGTGAAGCTTTCTTT.

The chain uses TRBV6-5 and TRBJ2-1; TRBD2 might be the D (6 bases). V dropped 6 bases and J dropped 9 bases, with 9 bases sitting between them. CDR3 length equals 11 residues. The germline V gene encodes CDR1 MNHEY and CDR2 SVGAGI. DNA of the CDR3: TGTGCCAGCAGGACAGCGGGTGAGCAGTTCTTC. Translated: CASRTAGEQFF.